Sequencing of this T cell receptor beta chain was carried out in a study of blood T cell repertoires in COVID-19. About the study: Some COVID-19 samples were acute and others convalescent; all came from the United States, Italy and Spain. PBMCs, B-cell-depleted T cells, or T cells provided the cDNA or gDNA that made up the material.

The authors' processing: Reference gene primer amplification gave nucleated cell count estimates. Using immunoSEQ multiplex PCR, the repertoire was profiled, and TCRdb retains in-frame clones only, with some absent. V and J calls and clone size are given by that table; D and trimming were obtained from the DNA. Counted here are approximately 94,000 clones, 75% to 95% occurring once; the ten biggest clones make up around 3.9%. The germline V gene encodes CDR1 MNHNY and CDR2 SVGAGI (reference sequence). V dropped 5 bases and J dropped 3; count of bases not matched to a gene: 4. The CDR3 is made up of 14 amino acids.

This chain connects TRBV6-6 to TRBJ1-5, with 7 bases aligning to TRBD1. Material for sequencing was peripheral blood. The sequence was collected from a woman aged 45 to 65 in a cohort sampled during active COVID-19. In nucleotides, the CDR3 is TGTGCCAGCAGTGGGGACAGCTTCAATCAGCCCCAGCATTTT. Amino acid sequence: CASSGDSFNQPQHF.